This T cell receptor beta chain is drawn from a study of human T cells and chemical hapten exposure. Germline V lookup: CDR1 SGHAT, CDR2 FQNNGV. This CDR3 has 13 residues. Trimming removed 7 bases from V and 7 bases from J, with 13 bases in between. Notes on this clonotype: This is likely a read error, given that the CDR3 carries no conserved phenylalanine or tryptophan at its end.

Using its own MiXCR run on the RACE reads, TCRdb lists one record per CDR3 protein. Found here are around 57,000 distinct CDR3 sequences, approximately 9.9% of them singletons; the top ten hold approximately 1.8%. Specified time point: patch test 1, 2 weeks after DPC sensitization. Treatment of the sample: therapeutic diphenylcyclopropenone sensitization with weekly scalp DPC. The study extracted total RNA from unfractionated whole blood. Sequenced material: whole blood, taken in connection with sensitization to the hapten diphenylcyclopropenone (DPC). The sequence came from a woman in her 40s with alopecia areata. Some clones in this sample may be carry-over from other donors' samples. The genes are TRBV11-2 and TRBJ2-2; no firm D call. The CDR3 bases are TGTGCCAGCAACCTGGGCACCGTCGGGGAGCTGTTTTTA. As protein: CASNLGTVGELFL.